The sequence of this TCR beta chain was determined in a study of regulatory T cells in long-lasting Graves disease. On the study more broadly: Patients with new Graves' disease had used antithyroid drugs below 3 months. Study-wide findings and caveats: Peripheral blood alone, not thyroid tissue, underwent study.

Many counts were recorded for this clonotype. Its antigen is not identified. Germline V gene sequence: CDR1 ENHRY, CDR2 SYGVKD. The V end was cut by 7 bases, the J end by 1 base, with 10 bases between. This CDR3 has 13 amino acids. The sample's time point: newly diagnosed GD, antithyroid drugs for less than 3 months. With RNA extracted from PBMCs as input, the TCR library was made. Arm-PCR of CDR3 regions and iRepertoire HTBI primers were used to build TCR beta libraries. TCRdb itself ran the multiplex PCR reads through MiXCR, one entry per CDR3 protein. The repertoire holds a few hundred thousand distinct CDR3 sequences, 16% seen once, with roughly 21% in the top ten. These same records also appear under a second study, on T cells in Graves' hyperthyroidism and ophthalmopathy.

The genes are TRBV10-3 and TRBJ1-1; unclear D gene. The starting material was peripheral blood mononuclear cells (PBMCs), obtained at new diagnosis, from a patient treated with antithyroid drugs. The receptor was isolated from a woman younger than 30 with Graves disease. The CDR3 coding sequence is TGTGCCATCACTCGCCCGGGGAACACTGAAGCTTTCTTT. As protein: CAITRPGNTEAFF.